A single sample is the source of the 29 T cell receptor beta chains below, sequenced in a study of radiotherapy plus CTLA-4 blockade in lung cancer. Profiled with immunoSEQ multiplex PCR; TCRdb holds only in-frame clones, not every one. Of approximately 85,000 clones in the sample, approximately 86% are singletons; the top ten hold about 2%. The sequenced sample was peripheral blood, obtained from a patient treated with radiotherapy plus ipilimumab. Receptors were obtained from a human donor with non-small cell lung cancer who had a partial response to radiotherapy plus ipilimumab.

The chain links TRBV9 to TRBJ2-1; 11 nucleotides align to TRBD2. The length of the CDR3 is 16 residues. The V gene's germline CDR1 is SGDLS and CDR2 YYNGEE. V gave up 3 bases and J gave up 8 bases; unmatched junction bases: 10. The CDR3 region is CASSGRLAGSFDEQFF. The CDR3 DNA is TGTGCCAGCAGCGGAAGACTAGCGGGAAGTTTCGATGAGCAGTTCTTC. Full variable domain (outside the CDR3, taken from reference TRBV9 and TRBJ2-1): DSGVTQTPKHLITATGQRVTLRCSPRSGDLSVYWYQQSLDQGLQFLIQYYNGEERAKGNILERFSAQQFPDLHSELNLSSLELGDSALYFCASSGRLAGSFDEQFFGPGTRLTVL.

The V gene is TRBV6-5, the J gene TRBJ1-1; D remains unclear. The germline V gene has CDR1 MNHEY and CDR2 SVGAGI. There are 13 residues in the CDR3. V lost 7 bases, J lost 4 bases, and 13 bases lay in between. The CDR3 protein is CASKWGGRTEAFF. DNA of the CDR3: TGTGCCAGCAAATGGGGAGGTCGCACTGAAGCTTTCTTT.

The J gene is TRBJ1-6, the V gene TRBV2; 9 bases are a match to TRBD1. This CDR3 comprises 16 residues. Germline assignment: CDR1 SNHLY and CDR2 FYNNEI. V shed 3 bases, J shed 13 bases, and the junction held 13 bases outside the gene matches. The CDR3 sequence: CASSDPRLQGAVPLHF. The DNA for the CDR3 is TGTGCCAGCAGTGACCCCAGGCTACAGGGGGCTGTTCCCCTCCACTTT.

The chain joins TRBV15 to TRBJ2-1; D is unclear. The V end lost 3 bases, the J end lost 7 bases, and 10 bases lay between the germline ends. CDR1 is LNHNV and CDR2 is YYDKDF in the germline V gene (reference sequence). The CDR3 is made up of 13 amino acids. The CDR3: CATSRFRENEQFF. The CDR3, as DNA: TGTGCCACCAGCAGGTTTAGAGAGAATGAGCAGTTCTTC.

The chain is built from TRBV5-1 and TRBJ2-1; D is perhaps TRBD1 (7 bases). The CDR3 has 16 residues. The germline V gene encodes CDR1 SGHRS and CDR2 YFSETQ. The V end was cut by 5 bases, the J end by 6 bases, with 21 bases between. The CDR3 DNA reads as TGCGCCAGCAGACACGGCGACAGGGACTTTAGCAATGAGCAGTTCTTC. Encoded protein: CASRHGDRDFSNEQFF.

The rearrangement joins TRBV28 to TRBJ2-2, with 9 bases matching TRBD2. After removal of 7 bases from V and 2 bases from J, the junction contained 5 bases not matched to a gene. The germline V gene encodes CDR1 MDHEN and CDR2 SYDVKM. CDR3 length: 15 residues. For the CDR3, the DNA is TGTGCCAGCATCCCGGGACTAGCTAACACCGGGGAGCTGTTTTTT. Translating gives CASIPGLANTGELFF. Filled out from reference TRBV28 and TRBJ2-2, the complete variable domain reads DVKVTQSSRYLVKRTGEKVFLECVQDMDHENMFWYRQDPGLGLRLIYFSYDVKMKEKGDIPEGYSVSREKKERFSLILESASTNQTSMYLCASIPGLANTGELFFGEGSRLTVL.

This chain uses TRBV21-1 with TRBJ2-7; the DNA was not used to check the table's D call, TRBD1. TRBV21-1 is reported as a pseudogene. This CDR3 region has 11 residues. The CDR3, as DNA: TGTGCCAGCATGGATCAAGGGGGCCAGTACGTC. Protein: CASMDQGGQYV.

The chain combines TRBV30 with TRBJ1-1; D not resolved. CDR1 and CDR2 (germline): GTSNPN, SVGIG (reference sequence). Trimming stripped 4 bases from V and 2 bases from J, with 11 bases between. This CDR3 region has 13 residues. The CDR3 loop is CAWMRRGNTEAFF. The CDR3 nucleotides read TGTGCCTGGATGCGGCGCGGAAACACTGAAGCTTTCTTT. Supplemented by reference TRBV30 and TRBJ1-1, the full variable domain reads SQTIHQWPATLVQPVGSPLSLECTVEGTSNPNLYWYRQAAGRGLQLLFYSVGIGQISSEVPQNLSASRPQDRQFILSSKKLLLSDSGFYLCAWMRRGNTEAFFGQGTRLTVV.

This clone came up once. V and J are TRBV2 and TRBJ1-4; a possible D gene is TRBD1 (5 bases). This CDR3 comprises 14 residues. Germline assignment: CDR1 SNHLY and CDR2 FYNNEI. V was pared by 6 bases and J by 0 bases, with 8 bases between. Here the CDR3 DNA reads TGTGCCAGCAGCGGGGGTGCAACTAATGAAAAACTGTTTTTT. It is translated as CASSGGATNEKLFF.

The CDR3 loop is CASRVDRSSYEQYF. The DNA of the CDR3 is TGTGCCAGCAGAGTGGACAGGAGCTCCTACGAGCAGTACTTC. The chain couples TRBV28 to TRBJ2-7; 7 bases are a match to TRBD1. This CDR3 region has 14 residues. CDR1 is MDHEN and CDR2 is SYDVKM in the germline V gene. V shed 6 bases, J shed 0 bases, and the junction held 5 bases outside the gene matches.

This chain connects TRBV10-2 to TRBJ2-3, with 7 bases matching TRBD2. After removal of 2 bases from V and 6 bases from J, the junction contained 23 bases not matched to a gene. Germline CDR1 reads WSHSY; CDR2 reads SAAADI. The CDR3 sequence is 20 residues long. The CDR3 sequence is CASSERVGILADPVPDTQYF. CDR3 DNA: TGCGCCAGCAGTGAGCGGGTAGGCATTCTAGCGGACCCGGTACCGGATACGCAGTATTTT.

CDR3 sequence (DNA): TGTGCCAGCTCACCCACCCCAGGGATGGGCTACAATGAGCAGTTCTTC. Residues: CASSPTPGMGYNEQFF. The chain joins TRBV18 to TRBJ2-1, with a tentative D call TRBD1 (5 bases). V dropped 3 bases and J dropped 3 bases, with 15 bases sitting between them. The CDR3 is 16 amino acids. CDR1 is KGHSH, CDR2 LQKENI, per germline.

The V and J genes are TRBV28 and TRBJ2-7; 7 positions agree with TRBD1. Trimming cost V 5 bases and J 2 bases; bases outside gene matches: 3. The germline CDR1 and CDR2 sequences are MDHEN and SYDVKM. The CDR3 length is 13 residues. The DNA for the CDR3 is TGTGCCAGCAGTGACAGGGCCCCCTACGAGCAGTACTTC. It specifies CASSDRAPYEQYF. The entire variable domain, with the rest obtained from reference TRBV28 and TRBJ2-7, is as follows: DVKVTQSSRYLVKRTGEKVFLECVQDMDHENMFWYRQDPGLGLRLIYFSYDVKMKEKGDIPEGYSVSREKKERFSLILESASTNQTSMYLCASSDRAPYEQYFGPGTRLTVT.

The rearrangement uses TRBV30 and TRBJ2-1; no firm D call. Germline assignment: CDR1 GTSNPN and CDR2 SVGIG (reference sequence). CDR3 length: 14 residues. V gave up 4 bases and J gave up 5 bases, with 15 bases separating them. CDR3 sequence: CAWNPSRWDNEQFF. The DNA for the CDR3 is TGTGCCTGGAACCCCTCGCGGTGGGACAATGAGCAGTTCTTC.

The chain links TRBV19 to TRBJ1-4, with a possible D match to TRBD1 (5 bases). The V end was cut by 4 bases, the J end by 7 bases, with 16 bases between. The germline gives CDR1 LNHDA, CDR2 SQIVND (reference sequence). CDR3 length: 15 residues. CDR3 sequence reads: CASSNQGSGSEKLFF. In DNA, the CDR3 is TGTGCCAGTAGTAATCAGGGATCCGGTAGTGAAAAACTGTTTTTT.

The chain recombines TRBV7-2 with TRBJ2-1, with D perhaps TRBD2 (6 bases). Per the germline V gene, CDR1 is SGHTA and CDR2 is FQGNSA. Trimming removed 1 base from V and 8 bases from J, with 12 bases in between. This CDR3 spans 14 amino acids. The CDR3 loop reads CASSLGDFGDEQFF. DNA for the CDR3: TGTGCCAGCAGCTTAGGGGACTTTGGCGATGAGCAGTTCTTC.

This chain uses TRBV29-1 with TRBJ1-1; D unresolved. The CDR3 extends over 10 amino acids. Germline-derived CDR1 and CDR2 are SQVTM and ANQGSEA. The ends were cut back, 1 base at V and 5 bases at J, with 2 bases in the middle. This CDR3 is CSVEVTEAFF. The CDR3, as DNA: TGCAGCGTTGAAGTAACTGAAGCTTTCTTT.

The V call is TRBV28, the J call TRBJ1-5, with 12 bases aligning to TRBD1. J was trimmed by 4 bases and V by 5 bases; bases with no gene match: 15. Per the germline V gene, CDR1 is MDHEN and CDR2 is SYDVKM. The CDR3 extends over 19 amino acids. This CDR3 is CASSPVGQGALGGNQPQHF. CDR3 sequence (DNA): TGTGCCAGCAGTCCAGTGGGACAGGGGGCGCTTGGGGGGAATCAGCCCCAGCATTTT.

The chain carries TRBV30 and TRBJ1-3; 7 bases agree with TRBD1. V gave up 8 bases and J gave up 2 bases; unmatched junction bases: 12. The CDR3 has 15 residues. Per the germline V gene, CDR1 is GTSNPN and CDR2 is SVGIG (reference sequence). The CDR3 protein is CASDLGGWAGNTIYF. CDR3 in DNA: TGTGCCAGCGATTTAGGGGGCTGGGCTGGAAACACCATATATTTT.

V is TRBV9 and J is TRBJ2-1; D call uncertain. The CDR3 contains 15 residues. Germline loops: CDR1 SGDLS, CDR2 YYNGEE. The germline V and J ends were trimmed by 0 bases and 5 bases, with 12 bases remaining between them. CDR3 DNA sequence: TGTGCCAGCAGCGTAGAGAACTTCCTCCACAATGAGCAGTTCTTC. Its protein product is CASSVENFLHNEQFF.

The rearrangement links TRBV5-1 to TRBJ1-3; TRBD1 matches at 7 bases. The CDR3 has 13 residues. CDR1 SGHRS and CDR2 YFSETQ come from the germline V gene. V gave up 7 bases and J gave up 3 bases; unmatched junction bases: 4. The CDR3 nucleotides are TGCGCCAGCCGCACAGGGGATGGAAACACCATATATTTT. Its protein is CASRTGDGNTIYF.

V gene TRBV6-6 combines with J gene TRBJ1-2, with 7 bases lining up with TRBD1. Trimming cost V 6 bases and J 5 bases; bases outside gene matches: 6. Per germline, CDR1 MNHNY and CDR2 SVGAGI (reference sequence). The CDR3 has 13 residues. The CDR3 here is CASRSRDRYGYTF. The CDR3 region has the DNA TGTGCCAGCAGATCGAGGGACAGATATGGCTACACCTTC.

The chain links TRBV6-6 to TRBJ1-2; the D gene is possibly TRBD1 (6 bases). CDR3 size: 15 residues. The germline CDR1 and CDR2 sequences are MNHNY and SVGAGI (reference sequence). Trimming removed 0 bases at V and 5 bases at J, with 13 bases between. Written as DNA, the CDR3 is TGTGCCAGCAGTTACTCGGGCAGGGGAACGTATGGCTACACCTTC. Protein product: CASSYSGRGTYGYTF.

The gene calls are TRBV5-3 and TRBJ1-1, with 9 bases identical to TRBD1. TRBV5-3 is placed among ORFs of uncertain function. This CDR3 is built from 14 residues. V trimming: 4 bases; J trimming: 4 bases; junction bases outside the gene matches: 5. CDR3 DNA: TGTGCCAGAAGCCGGGACAGGGAAGGCACTGAAGCTTTCTTT. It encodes CARSRDREGTEAFF.

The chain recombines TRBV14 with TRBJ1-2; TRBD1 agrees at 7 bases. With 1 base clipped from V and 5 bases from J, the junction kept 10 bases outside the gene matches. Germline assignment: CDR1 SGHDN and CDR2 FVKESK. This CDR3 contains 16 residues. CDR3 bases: TGTGCCAGCAGCCAAGCCGCGGGACAGAAAGGGTATGGCTACACCTTC. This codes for CASSQAAGQKGYGYTF.

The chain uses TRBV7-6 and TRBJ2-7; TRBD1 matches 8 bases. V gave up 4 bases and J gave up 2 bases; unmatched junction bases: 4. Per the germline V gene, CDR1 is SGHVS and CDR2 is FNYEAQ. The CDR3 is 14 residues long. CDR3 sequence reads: CASSSLDRAYEQYF. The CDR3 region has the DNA TGTGCCAGCAGCTCTCTGGACAGGGCCTACGAGCAGTACTTC.

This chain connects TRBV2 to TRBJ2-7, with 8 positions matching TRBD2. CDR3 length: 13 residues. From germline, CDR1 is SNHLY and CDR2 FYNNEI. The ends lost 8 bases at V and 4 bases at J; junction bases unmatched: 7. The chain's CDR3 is CASASSGPYEQYV. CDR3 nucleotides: TGTGCCAGCGCATCTAGCGGGCCTTACGAGCAGTACGTC.

The CDR3 loop is CASSLEGVASGSYEQYV. CDR3 sequence (DNA): TGTGCCAGCAGCTTAGAGGGGGTTGCTAGCGGGTCCTACGAGCAGTACGTC. The chain is built from TRBV7-2 and TRBJ2-7, with TRBD2 matching over 8 bases. Germline-derived CDR1 and CDR2 are SGHTA and FQGNSA. This CDR3 has 17 residues. Unmatched junction bases numbered 9, after V lost 1 base and J lost 1 base.

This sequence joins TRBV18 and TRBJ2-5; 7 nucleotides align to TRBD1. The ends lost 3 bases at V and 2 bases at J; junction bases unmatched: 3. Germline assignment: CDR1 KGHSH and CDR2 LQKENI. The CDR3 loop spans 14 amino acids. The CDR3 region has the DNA TGTGCCAGCTCACCCCGACAGGGACAAGAGACCCAGTACTTC. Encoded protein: CASSPRQGQETQYF.